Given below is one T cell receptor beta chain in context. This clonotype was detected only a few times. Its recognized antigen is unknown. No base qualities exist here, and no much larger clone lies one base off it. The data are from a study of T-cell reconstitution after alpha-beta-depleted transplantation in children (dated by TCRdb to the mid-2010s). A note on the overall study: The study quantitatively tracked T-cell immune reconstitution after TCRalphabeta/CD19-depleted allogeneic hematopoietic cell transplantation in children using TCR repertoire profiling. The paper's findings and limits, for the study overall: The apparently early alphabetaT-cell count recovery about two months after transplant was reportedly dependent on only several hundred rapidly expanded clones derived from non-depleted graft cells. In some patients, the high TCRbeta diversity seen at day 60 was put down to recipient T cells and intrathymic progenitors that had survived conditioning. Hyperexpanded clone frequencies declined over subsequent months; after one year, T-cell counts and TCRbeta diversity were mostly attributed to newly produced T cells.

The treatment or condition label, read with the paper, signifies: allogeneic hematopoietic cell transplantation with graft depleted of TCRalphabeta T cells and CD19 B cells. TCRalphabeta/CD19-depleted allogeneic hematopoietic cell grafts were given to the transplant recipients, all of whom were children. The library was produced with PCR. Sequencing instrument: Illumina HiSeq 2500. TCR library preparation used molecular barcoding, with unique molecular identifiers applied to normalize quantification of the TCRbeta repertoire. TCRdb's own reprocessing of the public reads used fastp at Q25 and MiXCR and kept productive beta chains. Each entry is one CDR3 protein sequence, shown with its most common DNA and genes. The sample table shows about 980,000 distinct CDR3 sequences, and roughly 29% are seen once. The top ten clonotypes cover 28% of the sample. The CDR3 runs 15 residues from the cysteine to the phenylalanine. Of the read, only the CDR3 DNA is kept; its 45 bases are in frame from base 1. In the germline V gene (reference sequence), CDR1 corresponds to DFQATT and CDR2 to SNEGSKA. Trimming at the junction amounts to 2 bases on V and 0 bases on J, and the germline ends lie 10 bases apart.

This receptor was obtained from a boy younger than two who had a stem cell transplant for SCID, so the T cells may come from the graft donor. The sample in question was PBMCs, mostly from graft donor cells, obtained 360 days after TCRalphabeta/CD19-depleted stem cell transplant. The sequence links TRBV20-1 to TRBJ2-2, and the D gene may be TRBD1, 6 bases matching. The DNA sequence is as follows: TGCAGTGCTAGACACAGGGTAGCGAACACCGGGGAGCTGTTTTTT. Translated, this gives CSARHRVANTGELFF.